This paragraph reports one T cell receptor beta chain. This entry comes from a study of blood T cells in healthy people across ages. V lost 8 bases, J lost 4 bases, and 12 bases stayed unmatched. The CDR3 covers 16 residues. Looked up from germline, CDR1 is MDHEN and CDR2 is SYDVKM. The authors ran a second PCR of about 7 to 12 cycles using a sample-barcoded 5' primer and a J-beta primer mix. TCRdb re-derived calls from the 5' RACE reads in MiXCR, one entry per CDR3 protein. The repertoire holds 1,300,000 or so distinct CDR3 sequences, around 55% seen once, with about 6.7% in the top ten. The source of this sequence is a man aged 18 to 29 in good health. Sequenced material: blood. The rearrangement joins TRBV28 to TRBJ2-7; 12 bases align to TRBD1. CDR3 nucleotide sequence: TGTGCCAGCTATCCCTTCCCGGGACAGGGGGCGTACGAGCAGTACTTC. Encoded protein: CASYPFPGQGAYEQYF. Looking up the rest from reference TRBV28 and TRBJ2-7 gives the full variable domain: DVKVTQSSRYLVKRTGEKVFLECVQDMDHENMFWYRQDPGLGLRLIYFSYDVKMKEKGDIPEGYSVSREKKERFSLILESASTNQTSMYLCASYPFPGQGAYEQYFGPGTRLTVT.